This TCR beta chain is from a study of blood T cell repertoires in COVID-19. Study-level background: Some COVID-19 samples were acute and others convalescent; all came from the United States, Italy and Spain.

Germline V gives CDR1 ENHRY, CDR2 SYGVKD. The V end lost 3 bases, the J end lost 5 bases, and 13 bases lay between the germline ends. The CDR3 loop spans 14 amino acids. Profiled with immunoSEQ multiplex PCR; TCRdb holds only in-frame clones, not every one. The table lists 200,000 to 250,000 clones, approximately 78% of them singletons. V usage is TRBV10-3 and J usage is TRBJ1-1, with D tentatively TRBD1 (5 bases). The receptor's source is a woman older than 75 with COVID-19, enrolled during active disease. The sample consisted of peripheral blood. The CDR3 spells CAISEWEGRTEAFF. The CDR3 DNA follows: TGTGCCATCAGTGAATGGGAGGGGAGAACTGAAGCTTTCTTT.